The source of this TCR beta chain is a study of technical replicates of blood from a few donors. Some clones are missing from TCRdb's copy, which holds only in-frame ones; the method was immunoSEQ multiplex PCR. The repertoire holds approximately 87,000 clones, 85% to 95% seen once, with just over 0.25% in the top ten. The TCR originated in a human donor in good health. Input material: T cells isolated from PBMCs.

The CDR3 is CASSIGNFDYEQYF. DNA for the CDR3: TGTGCCAGTAGTATAGGAAACTTCGACTACGAGCAGTACTTC. The V and J genes are TRBV19 and TRBJ2-7; D is unresolved. Trimming took 1 base from V and 3 from J, leaving 10 bases between them. The CDR3 extends over 14 amino acids. Germline V gene sequence: CDR1 LNHDA, CDR2 SQIVND (reference sequence).